The rows below give T cell receptor beta chains drawn from one sample of a study of shared clonotypes between healthy human individuals. Sequencing was performed with immunoSEQ multiplex PCR; in TCRdb, only in-frame clones are kept and a portion is missing. This table has about 1.5 million clones, 95% to 99% appearing once. Sequences were obtained from naive CD4+ T cells sorted from blood. Receptor source: a young man in good health. Both conserved end residues are part of each CDR3. A D gene is named only where the DNA matches it firmly. Clone size is stated in some rows and not others, as once, few, many or a class when expanded.

CDR3 DNA	CDR3 protein	V gene	J gene	D gene	clone size
TGTGCCAGTAGTATATCCAGGGGGCCTAATCAGCCCCAGCATTTT	CASSISRGPNQPQHF	TRBV19	TRBJ1-5	TRBD1	-
TGTGCCAGCAGCCTGTACGAAGGCCACGAGCAGTACTTC	CASSLYEGHEQYF	TRBV5-6	TRBJ2-7	-	-
TGCGCCAGCAGCCAAGACCGGGACAGGAATGAGCAGTTCTTC	CASSQDRDRNEQFF	TRBV4-1	TRBJ2-1	TRBD1	-
TGTGCCTGGAGTGTCTTAGCGGGCTATCAAGAGACCCAGTACTTC	CAWSVLAGYQETQYF	TRBV30	TRBJ2-5	TRBD2	-
TGTGCCAGCAGCTTGGGGTATGGGGGGACCCAGTACTTC	CASSLGYGGTQYF	TRBV7-2	TRBJ2-5	-	-
TGTGCCAGCAGTTACTTTACAGGGCATGAGCAGTTCTTC	CASSYFTGHEQFF	TRBV6-6	TRBJ2-1	-	-
TGTGCCAGCTCACAGCAGGGGCCAGGTGAAAAACTGTTTTTT	CASSQQGPGEKLFF	TRBV18	TRBJ1-4	-	-
TGCAGAGGCTTTGGGGACAATGAGCAGTTCTTC	CRGFGDNEQFF	TRBV20-1	TRBJ2-1	-	-
TGCGCCAGCAGCTTGGGGGGGCTATCCTACAATGAGCAGTTCTTC	CASSLGGLSYNEQFF	TRBV5-1	TRBJ2-1	-	-
TGCGCCAGCAGCATCAAAAGCTCCTACGAGCAGTACTTC	CASSIKSSYEQYF	TRBV5-1	TRBJ2-7	-	-
TGTGCCAGCAGTGTACAATCCTACGAGCAGTACTTC	CASSVQSYEQYF	TRBV28	TRBJ2-7	-	-
TGTGCCAGCAGCTTAGATGGGTACAGGGGAGAGAGTGGGCAGTTCTTC	CASSLDGYRGESGQFF	TRBV11-2	TRBJ2-1	TRBD1	-
TGCGCCAGCAAGGCGGGGAACTATGGCTACACCTTC	CASKAGNYGYTF	TRBV10-2	TRBJ1-2	-	once
TGCGCCAGTATACCTTTACCGGGACAGGGGACCTACGAGCAGTACTTC	CASIPLPGQGTYEQYF	TRBV5-1	TRBJ2-7	TRBD1	-
TGTGCCAGCAGGTGGACGGACGACACTGAAGCTTTCTTT	CASRWTDDTEAFF	TRBV6-1	TRBJ1-1	-	-
TGTGCCAGCAGCATCTCAGCGGGAGGGCCGCGCGAGCAGTACTTC	CASSISAGGPREQYF	TRBV9	TRBJ2-7	TRBD2	-
TGCGCCAGCAGCTTGGGGTCGGGAGTGCAGAATGAGCAGTTCTTC	CASSLGSGVQNEQFF	TRBV5-1	TRBJ2-1	-	-
TGCAGTGCTCTTAGCACAGATACGCAGTATTTT	CSALSTDTQYF	TRBV20-1	TRBJ2-3	-	-
TGTGCCAGCAGCTTAGGGGGTCTAGCGGGACCAGACTCCTACAATGAGCAGTTCTTC	CASSLGGLAGPDSYNEQFF	TRBV7-9	TRBJ2-1	TRBD2	-
TGTGCCAGCAGCTTGGTAGACAGATTCTACGAGCAGTACTTC	CASSLVDRFYEQYF	TRBV5-5	TRBJ2-7	-	-
TGTGCCAGCAGCACCCGGACAGTTAACTATGGCTACACCTTC	CASSTRTVNYGYTF	TRBV7-9	TRBJ1-2	-	-
TGTGCCTGGAGTGTTCGGCAGGGCACTGAAGCTTTCTTT	CAWSVRQGTEAFF	TRBV30	TRBJ1-1	-	-
TGTGCCTGGAGTGGCGACAGGGGAACCAATCAGCCCCAGCATTTT	CAWSGDRGTNQPQHF	TRBV30	TRBJ1-5	TRBD1	-
TGTGCCATCAGTTTCCCCAGGGGCAATGAGCAGTTCTTC	CAISFPRGNEQFF	TRBV10-3	TRBJ2-1	-	once
TGTGCCATCAGTGATAAGGGGGGTCAGCCCCAGCATTTT	CAISDKGGQPQHF	TRBV10-3	TRBJ1-5	-	-
TGTGCCAGTAGAGACCTAGCGGGAAACCTCCATGAGCAGTTCTTC	CASRDLAGNLHEQFF	TRBV19	TRBJ2-1	TRBD2	-
TGTGCCAGCAAGAGGGCGGCATATAGCAATCAGCCCCAGCATTTT	CASKRAAYSNQPQHF	TRBV6-5	TRBJ1-5	-	-
TGTGCCAGCAGCCCCAGCGGGCGGAGCTCCTACAATGAGCAGTTCTTC	CASSPSGRSSYNEQFF	TRBV5-6	TRBJ2-1	-	-
TGTGCCAGCAGCTCAGGAGGGACTACCCACGAGCAGTACTTC	CASSSGGTTHEQYF	TRBV7-3	TRBJ2-7	TRBD2	once
TGTGCCAGCAGTCGGACTAGCGGGGGTACGCAGTATTTT	CASSRTSGGTQYF	TRBV7-9	TRBJ2-3	TRBD2	once
TGCAGCGTTGCCGGTCTAGGGGGCAAATACGAGCAGTACTTC	CSVAGLGGKYEQYF	TRBV29-1	TRBJ2-7	TRBD1	once
TGTGCCAGCAGTGAATCGGGGAGCTCCTACGAGCAGTACTTC	CASSESGSSYEQYF	TRBV25-1	TRBJ2-7	-	few
TGTGCCAGCAGTGAGGGGCTCTACGAGCAGTACTTC	CASSEGLYEQYF	TRBV2	TRBJ2-7	-	few
TGTGCCAGCAGTGCGACTAGCAGGCTTTACAATGAGCAGTTCTTC	CASSATSRLYNEQFF	TRBV6-6	TRBJ2-1	TRBD2	-
TGCGCCAGCAGCTTGGAAGGAGAGACCCAGTACTTC	CASSLEGETQYF	TRBV5-1	TRBJ2-5	-	-
TGTGCCAGCTCGCCAAACAGGGACGTGGGCAGTGGCTACACCTTC	CASSPNRDVGSGYTF	TRBV18	TRBJ1-2	-	-
TGTGCCAGCAGCTTGGCCGATCAGCCCCAGCATTTT	CASSLADQPQHF	TRBV5-5	TRBJ1-5	-	-
TGTGCCAGCAGAACAGGGAGTTGGGAGCAGTACTTC	CASRTGSWEQYF	TRBV6-5	TRBJ2-7	-	-
TGCGCCAGCAGCTCCTACAGGGGTAATGAGCAGTTCTTC	CASSSYRGNEQFF	TRBV5-1	TRBJ2-1	TRBD1	-
TGCGCCAGCAGTGAGACCTCCAAACACGAGCAGTACTTC	CASSETSKHEQYF	TRBV5-1	TRBJ2-7	-	-
TGTGCCAGCAGCTTAGGTCTGGCGAGTACTGAAGCTTTCTTT	CASSLGLASTEAFF	TRBV7-8	TRBJ1-1	-	-
TGTGCCAGCTCACCACTAGGCTCAACAGGGGACGGATCAGATACGCAGTATTTT	CASSPLGSTGDGSDTQYF	TRBV18	TRBJ2-3	TRBD1	-
TGCGCCAGCAGCTGGAAAACAGGGGGCGCGGGTAATGAGCAGTTCTTC	CASSWKTGGAGNEQFF	TRBV5-1	TRBJ2-1	TRBD1	-
TGTGCCAGCAGCTTAGATGTAGGACATAGAAATGGTGGCTACACCTTC	CASSLDVGHRNGGYTF	TRBV11-2	TRBJ1-2	-	-
TGTGCCAGCAGCTCCCTGACAGGCCTTAACACTGAAGCTTTCTTT	CASSSLTGLNTEAFF	TRBV7-6	TRBJ1-1	-	-
TGTGCCAGCAGTGAATCTGGGATCGGGGTGGAGACCCAGTACTTC	CASSESGIGVETQYF	TRBV2	TRBJ2-5	-	-
TGCGCCAGCAGCTTGGCCCGACAGAGCTCCTACAATGAGCAGTTCTTC	CASSLARQSSYNEQFF	TRBV5-1	TRBJ2-1	-	-
TGTGCCAGCAGCTTAGAATTCATGAACACTGAAGCTTTCTTT	CASSLEFMNTEAFF	TRBV7-2	TRBJ1-1	-	-
TGTGCCAGCAGTAGCCGGCCGACAGTTTACAATGAGCAGTTCTTC	CASSSRPTVYNEQFF	TRBV25-1	TRBJ2-1	-	-
TGTGCCAGCAGTACTGGACTAGCGGAATACAATGAGCAGTTCTTC	CASSTGLAEYNEQFF	TRBV7-6	TRBJ2-1	TRBD2	-
TGTGCCAGCAGTGTCGGCTCAGGGAACGAGCAGTACTTC	CASSVGSGNEQYF	TRBV2	TRBJ2-7	-	-
TGTGCCAGCAGTTACAATGAGCAGTTCTTC	CASSYNEQFF	TRBV7-2	TRBJ2-1	-	-
TGTGCCAGCAGTGAGACGGGTCTAGCCAAAAACATTCAGTACTTC	CASSETGLAKNIQYF	TRBV6-1	TRBJ2-4	-	-
TGTGCCAGCAGTTACCCGGACACCATATATTTT	CASSYPDTIYF	TRBV6-6	TRBJ1-3	-	-
TGTGCCAGCAGCTTCTCCTACGAGCAGTACTTC	CASSFSYEQYF	TRBV25-1	TRBJ2-7	-	-
TGCAGCGTTGACCCCTCTGGGGCCAACGTCCTGACTTTC	CSVDPSGANVLTF	TRBV29-1	TRBJ2-6	-	-
TGTGCCAGCAGTGCGAGACAGGGGCCAACCTACGAGCAGTACTTC	CASSARQGPTYEQYF	TRBV6-1	TRBJ2-7	TRBD1	-
TGTGCCACACGGGACAGATGGAACACTGAAGCTTTCTTT	CATRDRWNTEAFF	TRBV10-3	TRBJ1-1	TRBD1	-